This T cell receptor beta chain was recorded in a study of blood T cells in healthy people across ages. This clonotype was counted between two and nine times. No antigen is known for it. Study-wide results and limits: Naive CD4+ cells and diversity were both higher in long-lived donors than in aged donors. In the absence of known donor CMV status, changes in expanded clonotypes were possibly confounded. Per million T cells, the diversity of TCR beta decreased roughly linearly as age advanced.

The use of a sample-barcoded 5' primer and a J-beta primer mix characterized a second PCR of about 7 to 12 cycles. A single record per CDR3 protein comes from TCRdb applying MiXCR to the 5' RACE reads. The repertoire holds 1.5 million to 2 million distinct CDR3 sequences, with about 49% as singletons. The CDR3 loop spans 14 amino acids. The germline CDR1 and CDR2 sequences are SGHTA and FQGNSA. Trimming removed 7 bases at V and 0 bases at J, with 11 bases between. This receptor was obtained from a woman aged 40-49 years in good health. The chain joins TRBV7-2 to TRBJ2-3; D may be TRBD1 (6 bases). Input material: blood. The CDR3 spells CASKGQNSTDTQYF. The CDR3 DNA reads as TGTGCCAGCAAAGGACAGAATAGCACAGATACGCAGTATTTT.